This T cell receptor beta chain was captured in a study of human T cells and chemical hapten exposure. Background on the study: On the upper back, patch tests were applied with 0.01% DPC and read at 6 days.

TCRdb re-derived calls from the RACE reads in MiXCR, one entry per CDR3 protein. The table has about 270,000 distinct CDR3 sequences, about 7.7% seen once. Losses at the gene ends were 6 bases for V and 2 bases for J; bases not matched to a gene: 6. The CDR3 is 16 amino acids. Germline assignment: CDR1 ENHRY and CDR2 SYGVKD. This clonotype has ten or more counts. The time point: pre-sensitization, week 0. This sample's treatment: therapeutic diphenylcyclopropenone sensitization with weekly scalp DPC. At every patch-test visit, blood was drawn before the patch test was applied. The chain has TRBV10-3 and TRBJ2-5; 13 nucleotides line up with TRBD2. The TCR was taken from a man aged 18 to 29 with alopecia areata. Some clones in this sample may be carry-over from other donors' samples. Sequencing was performed on whole blood, taken in connection with sensitization to the hapten diphenylcyclopropenone (DPC). CDR3 amino acids: CAISLTSGGPQETQYF. CDR3 bases: TGTGCCATCAGCTTGACTAGCGGGGGGCCTCAAGAGACCCAGTACTTC.